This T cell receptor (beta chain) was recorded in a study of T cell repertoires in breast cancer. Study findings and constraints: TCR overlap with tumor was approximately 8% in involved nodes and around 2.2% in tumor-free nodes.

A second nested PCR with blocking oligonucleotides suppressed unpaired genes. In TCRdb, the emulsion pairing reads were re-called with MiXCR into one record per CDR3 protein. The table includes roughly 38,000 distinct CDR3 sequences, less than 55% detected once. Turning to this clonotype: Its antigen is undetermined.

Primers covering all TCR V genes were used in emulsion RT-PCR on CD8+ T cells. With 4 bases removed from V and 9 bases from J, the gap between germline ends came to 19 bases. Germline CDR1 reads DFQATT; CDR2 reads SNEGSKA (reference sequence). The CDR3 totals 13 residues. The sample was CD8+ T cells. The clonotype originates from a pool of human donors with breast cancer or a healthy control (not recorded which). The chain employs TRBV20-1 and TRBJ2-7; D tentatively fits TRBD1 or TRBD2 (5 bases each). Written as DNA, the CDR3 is TGCAGTGCTACCGTACCAGGGACCCAAGGGCAGTACTTC. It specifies CSATVPGTQGQYF.